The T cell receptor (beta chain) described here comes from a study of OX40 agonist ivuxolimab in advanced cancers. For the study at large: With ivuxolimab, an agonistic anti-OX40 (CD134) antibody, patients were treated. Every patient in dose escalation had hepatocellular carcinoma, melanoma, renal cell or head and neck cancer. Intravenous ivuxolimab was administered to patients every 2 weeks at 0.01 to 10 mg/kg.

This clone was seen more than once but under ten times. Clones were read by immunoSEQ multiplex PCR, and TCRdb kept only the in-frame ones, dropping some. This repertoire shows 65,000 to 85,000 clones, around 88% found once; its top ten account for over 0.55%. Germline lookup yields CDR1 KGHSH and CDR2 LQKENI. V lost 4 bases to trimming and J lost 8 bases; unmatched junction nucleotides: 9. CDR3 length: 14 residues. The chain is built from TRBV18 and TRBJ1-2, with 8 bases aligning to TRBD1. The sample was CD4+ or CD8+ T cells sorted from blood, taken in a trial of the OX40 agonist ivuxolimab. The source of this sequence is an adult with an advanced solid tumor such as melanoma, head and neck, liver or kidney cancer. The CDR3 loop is CASSLGTGAWGYTF. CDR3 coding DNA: TGTGCCAGCTCACTAGGGACAGGCGCTTGGGGCTACACCTTC.